This T cell receptor (beta chain) was identified during a study of CD8 T cells in Susac syndrome. Study-wide background: Among the sequenced Susac syndrome patients, more than five had active disease while roughly eight were in remission.

Reverse transcription of about 0.5 to 1 ug RNA was carried out with random hexamers. TCRdb re-analysed the immunoSEQ multiplex PCR reads in MiXCR, keeping a single row per CDR3 protein. The sample records about 240,000 distinct CDR3 sequences, almost 97% being singletons. Study-wide results and caveats: Repertoires of Susac syndrome CD4+ T cells lacked clonal expansion. The authors acknowledged that the study's TCR sequencing and HLA analysis involved relatively few individuals.

Germline V CDR1 and CDR2: MNHEY, SVGEGT. This CDR3 region has 13 residues. V gave up 6 bases and J gave up 4 bases; unmatched junction bases: 6. Both CD4+ and CD8+ T cells were negatively isolated, and TEMRA cells underwent FACS enrichment. Remarks on this clonotype: Its antigen is as yet unknown.

The V call is TRBV6-2 or TRBV6-3, the J call TRBJ2-7; 7 nucleotides align to TRBD2. This receptor was obtained from a human donor with Susac syndrome. The sequenced material came from CD4+ T cells from PBMCs. The CDR3 DNA follows: TGTGCCAGCAGGTACCGCGGGAGTTACGAGCAGTACTTC. Its translation is CASRYRGSYEQYF.